These 5 T cell receptor beta chains originate from one sample sequenced in a study of cytomegalovirus exposure and HLA in healthy donors. The PCR contained 60 Vbeta and 13 Jbeta primers. Here immunoSEQ multiplex PCR was the method, and the copy in TCRdb shows in-frame clones only, minus some. Of some 240,000 clones in the sample, around 90% are singletons; the top ten hold about 1.7%. The sequencing input was PBMCs. The receptors here all came from a girl aged 2 to 9 in good health and CMV-seronegative.

This clone was counted a single time. The CDR3 sequence is CASSENRGQDGYTF. CDR3 in DNA: TGTGCCAGCAGTGAAAACAGGGGGCAGGATGGCTACACCTTC. This chain uses TRBV6-5 with TRBJ1-2, with TRBD1 identical over 9 bases. Trimming removed 5 bases from V and 6 bases from J; junction bases left unmatched: 7. Germline V gene sequence: CDR1 MNHEY, CDR2 SVGAGI. This CDR3 comprises 14 residues.

V is TRBV6-1 and J is TRBJ1-1; D is unresolved. There are 14 residues in the CDR3. CDR1 is MNHNS, CDR2 SASEGT, per germline. Trimming cost V 2 bases and J 0 bases, with 7 bases left between them. The CDR3 DNA reads as TGTGCCAGCAGTGAAAGCCGGGTGAACACTGAAGCTTTCTTT. Translation gives CASSESRVNTEAFF.

The chain links TRBV5-4 to TRBJ1-2, with TRBD1 as a possible D gene (5 bases). This CDR3 comprises 17 residues. Germline values: CDR1 SGHNT, CDR2 YYREEE (reference sequence). V lost 0 bases and J lost 7, with 22 bases in between. CDR3 DNA: TGTGCCAGCAGCTTGGATCGCAGGGTTAGGATGGATATTGGCTACACCTTC. It encodes CASSLDRRVRMDIGYTF.

V gene TRBV4-1 combines with J gene TRBJ1-6, with 7 bases matching TRBD1. V lost 0 bases and J lost 8; bases outside the gene matches: 13. CDR3 length: 18 residues. Germline CDR1 MGHRA, CDR2 YSYEKL. CDR3 region: CASSQEGRGYRGDSPLHF. DNA for the CDR3: TGCGCCAGCAGCCAAGAAGGGCGCGGTTACAGGGGTGATTCACCCCTCCACTTT.

The chain links TRBV5-1 to TRBJ1-5; no clear D. The CDR3 has 11 amino acids. CDR1 is SGHRS, CDR2 YFSETQ, per germline. V lost 0 bases to trimming and J lost 10 bases, with 5 bases between them. CDR3 protein: CASSLVLPQHF. The CDR3 region has the DNA TGCGCCAGCAGCTTGGTACTCCCCCAGCATTTT.